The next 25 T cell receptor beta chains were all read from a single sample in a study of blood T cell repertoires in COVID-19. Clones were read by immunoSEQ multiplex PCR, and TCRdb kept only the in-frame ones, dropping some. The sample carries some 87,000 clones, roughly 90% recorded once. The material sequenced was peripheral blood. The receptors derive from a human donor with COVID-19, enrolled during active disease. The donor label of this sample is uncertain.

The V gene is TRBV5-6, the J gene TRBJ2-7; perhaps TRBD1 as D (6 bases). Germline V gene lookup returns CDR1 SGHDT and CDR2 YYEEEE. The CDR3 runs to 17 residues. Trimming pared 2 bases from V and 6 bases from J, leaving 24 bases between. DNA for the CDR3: TGTGCCAGCAGCTTCGGGCCCTCAACAGGGACCCCCACCGAGCAGTACTTC. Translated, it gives CASSFGPSTGTPTEQYF.

This CDR3 is CASRDRGFMGSYEQYF. The CDR3 coding sequence is TGTGCCAGCAGAGACAGGGGTTTTATGGGATCCTACGAGCAGTACTTC. The chain links TRBV27 to TRBJ2-7; TRBD1 matches at 8 bases. Germline V gene sequence: CDR1 MNHEY, CDR2 SMNVEV (reference sequence). The CDR3 covers 16 residues. Trimming cost V 6 bases and J 1 base; bases outside gene matches: 11.

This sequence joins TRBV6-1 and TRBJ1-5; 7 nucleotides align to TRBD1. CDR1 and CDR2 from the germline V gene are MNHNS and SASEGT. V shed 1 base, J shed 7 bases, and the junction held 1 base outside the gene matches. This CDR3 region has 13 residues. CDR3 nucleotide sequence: TGTGCCAGCAGTGAAGAGGACAGGCAGCCCCAGCATTTT. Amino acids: CASSEEDRQPQHF.

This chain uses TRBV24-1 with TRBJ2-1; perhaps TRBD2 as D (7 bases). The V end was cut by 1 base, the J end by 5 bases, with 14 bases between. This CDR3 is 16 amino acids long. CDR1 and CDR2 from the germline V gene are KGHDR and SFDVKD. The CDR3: CATSDLGGGTHNEQFF. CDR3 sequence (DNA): TGTGCCACCAGTGATTTAGGGGGGGGGACTCACAATGAGCAGTTCTTC.

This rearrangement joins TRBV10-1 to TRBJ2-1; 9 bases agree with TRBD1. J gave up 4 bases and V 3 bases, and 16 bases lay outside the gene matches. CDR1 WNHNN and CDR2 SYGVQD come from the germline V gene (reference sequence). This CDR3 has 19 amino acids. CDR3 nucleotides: TGCGCCAGCAGTGACCCAGGGACAGGGTCTTTCGAGAATTACAATGAGCAGTTCTTC. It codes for CASSDPGTGSFENYNEQFF.

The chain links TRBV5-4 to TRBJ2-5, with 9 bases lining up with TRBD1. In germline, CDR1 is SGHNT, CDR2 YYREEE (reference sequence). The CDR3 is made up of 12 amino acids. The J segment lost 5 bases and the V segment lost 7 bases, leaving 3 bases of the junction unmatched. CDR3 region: CASRGTGETQYF. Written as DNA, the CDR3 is TGTGCCAGCCGGGGGACAGGGGAGACCCAGTACTTC.

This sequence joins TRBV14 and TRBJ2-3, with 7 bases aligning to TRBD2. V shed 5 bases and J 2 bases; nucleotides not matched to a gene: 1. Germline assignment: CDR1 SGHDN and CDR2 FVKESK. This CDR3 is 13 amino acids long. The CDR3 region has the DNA TGTGCCAGCAGCGGGGGGGACACAGATACGCAGTATTTT. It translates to CASSGGDTDTQYF.

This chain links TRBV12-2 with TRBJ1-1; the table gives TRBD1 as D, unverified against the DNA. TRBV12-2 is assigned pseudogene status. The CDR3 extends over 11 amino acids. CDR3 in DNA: TGTGCAAGTCGCGGCTTCCCATCAGCTTTCTTT. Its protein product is CASRGFPSAFF.

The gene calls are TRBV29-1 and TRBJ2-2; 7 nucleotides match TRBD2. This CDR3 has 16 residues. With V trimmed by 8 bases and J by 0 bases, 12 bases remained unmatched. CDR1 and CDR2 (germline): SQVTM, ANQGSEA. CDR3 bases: TGCAGCCTCCGGAGAGCTCTAGCGGCGAACACCGGGGAGCTGTTTTTT. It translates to CSLRRALAANTGELFF.

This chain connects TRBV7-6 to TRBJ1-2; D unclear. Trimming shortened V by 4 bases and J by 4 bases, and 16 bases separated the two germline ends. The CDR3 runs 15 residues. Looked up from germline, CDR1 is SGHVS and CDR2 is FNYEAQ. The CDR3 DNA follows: TGTGCCAGCAGCTCTCGGGAGGGTGGGTCCTATGGCTACACCTTC. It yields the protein CASSSREGGSYGYTF. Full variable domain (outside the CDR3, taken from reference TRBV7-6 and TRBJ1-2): GAGVSQSPRYKVTKRGQDVALRCDPISGHVSLYWYRQALGQGPEFLTYFNYEAQQDKSGLPNDRFSAERPEGSISTLTIQRTEQRDSAMYRCASSSREGGSYGYTFGSGTRLTVV.

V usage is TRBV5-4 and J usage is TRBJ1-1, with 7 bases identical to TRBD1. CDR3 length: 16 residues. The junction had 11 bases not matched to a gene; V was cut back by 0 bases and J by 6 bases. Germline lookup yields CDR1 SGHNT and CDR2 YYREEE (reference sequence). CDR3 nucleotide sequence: TGTGCCAGCAGCTTGGGACCACAGGGGACGACAGCTGAAGCTTTCTTT. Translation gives CASSLGPQGTTAEAFF.

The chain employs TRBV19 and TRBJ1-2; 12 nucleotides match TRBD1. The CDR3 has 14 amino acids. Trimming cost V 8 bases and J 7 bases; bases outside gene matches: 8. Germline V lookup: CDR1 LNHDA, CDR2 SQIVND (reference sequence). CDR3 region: CASQVGTGGSGYTF. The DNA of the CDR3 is TGTGCCAGTCAAGTGGGGACAGGGGGCTCTGGCTACACCTTC.

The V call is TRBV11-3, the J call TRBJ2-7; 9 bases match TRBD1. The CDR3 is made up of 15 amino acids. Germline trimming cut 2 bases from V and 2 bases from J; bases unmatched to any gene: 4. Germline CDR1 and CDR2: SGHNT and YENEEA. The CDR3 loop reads CASSLRDRVTYEQYF. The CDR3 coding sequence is TGTGCCAGCAGCTTACGGGACAGGGTAACCTACGAGCAGTACTTC.

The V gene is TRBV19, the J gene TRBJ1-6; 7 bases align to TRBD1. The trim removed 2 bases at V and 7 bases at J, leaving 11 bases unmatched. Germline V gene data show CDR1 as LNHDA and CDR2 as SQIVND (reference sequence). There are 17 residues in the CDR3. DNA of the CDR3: TGTGCCAGTAGTATACTCCCCGGACAGGTCCTGAATTCACCCCTCCACTTT. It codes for CASSILPGQVLNSPLHF.

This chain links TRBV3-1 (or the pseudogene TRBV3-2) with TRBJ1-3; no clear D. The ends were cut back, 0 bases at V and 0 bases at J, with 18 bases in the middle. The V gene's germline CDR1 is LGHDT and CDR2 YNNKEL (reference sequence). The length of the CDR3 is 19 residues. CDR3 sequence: CASSQEGTGEVSSGNTIYF. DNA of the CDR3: TGTGCCAGCAGCCAAGAAGGAACCGGGGAGGTCAGCTCTGGAAACACCATATATTTT.

CDR3 region: CASSVAVHSGNTIYF. The CDR3, as DNA: TGTGCCAGCAGCGTAGCGGTCCACTCTGGAAACACCATATATTTT. V usage is TRBV9 and J usage is TRBJ1-3; no clear D. Germline CDR1 and CDR2: SGDLS and YYNGEE. This CDR3 is 15 amino acids long. V lost 0 bases and J lost 0, with 7 bases in between.

This CDR3 reads CASIRRTGGRWTEAFF. The CDR3 DNA follows: TGTGCCAGTATCCGAAGGACAGGGGGGAGGTGGACTGAAGCTTTCTTT. V and J are TRBV19 and TRBJ1-1, with 10 bases identical to TRBD1. Per germline, CDR1 LNHDA and CDR2 SQIVND (reference sequence). The CDR3 runs to 16 residues. V was clipped by 7 bases and J by 5 bases; unmatched bases: 13.

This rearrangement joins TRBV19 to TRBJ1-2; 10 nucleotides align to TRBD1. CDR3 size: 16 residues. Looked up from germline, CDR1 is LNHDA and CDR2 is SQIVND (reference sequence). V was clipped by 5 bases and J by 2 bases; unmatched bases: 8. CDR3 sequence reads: CASSQETGGWNYGYTF. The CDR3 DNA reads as TGTGCCAGTAGTCAGGAGACAGGGGGCTGGAACTATGGCTACACCTTC.

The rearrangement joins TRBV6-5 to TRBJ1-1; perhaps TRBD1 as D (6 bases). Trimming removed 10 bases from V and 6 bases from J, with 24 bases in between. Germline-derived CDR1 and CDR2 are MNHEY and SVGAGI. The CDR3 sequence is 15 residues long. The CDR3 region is CATASTGRGRAEAFF. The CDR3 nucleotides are TGTGCCACCGCTTCTACAGGGAGAGGAAGGGCTGAAGCTTTCTTT.

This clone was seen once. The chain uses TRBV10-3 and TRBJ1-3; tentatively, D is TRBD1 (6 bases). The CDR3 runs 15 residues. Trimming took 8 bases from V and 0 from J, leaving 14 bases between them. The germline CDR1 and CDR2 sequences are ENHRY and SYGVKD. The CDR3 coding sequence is TGTGCCATCCGGACAGTCTGGGGCTCTGGAAACACCATATATTTT. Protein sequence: CAIRTVWGSGNTIYF.

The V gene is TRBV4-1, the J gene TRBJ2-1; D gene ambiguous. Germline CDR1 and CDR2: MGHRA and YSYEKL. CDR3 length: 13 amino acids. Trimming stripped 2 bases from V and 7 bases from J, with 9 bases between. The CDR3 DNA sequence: TGCGCCAGCAGCCAACGCTACTTAAATGAGCAGTTCTTC. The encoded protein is CASSQRYLNEQFF.

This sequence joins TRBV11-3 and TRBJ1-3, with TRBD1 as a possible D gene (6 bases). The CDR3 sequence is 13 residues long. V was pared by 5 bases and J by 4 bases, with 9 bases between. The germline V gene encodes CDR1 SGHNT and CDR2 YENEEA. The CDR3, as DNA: TGTGCCAGCAGCCCCGGGACAGGAAACACCATATATTTT. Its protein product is CASSPGTGNTIYF.

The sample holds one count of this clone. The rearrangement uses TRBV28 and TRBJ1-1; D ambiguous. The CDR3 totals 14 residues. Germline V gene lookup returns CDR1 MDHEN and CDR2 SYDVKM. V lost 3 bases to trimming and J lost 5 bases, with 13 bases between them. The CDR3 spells CASSFPRRATEAFF. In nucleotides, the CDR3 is TGTGCCAGCAGTTTTCCCAGGAGGGCGACTGAAGCTTTCTTT.

DNA of the CDR3: TGTGCCAGCAGCTTGGTAGCAGGGGGCCCCGTAGCCCAGTACTTC. Translating gives CASSLVAGGPVAQYF. The gene calls are TRBV5-4 and TRBJ2-5; 8 bases align to TRBD1. The CDR3 consists of 15 residues. Germline lookup yields CDR1 SGHNT and CDR2 YYREEE (reference sequence). The V and J ends lost 0 bases and 9 bases, in that order; junction bases with no gene match: 10.

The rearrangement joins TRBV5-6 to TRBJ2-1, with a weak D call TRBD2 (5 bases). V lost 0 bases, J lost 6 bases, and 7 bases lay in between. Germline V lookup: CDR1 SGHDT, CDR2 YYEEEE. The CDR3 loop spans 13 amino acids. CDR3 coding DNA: TGTGCCAGCAGCTTGGTTCGGGGCAATGAGCAGTTCTTC. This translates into CASSLVRGNEQFF.